These T cell receptor beta chains were read from a single sample in a study of identical twins. MiXCR, run by TCRdb on the 5' RACE reads, gives a single entry per CDR3 protein. The sample holds under 300,000 distinct CDR3 sequences, 5% to 7% seen once. This sample also appeared in a second study, on T cells expressing NK-cell markers.

The sample taken for sequencing was CD8+ T cells sorted from blood. All receptors derive from a woman aged 18 to 35 in good health. The CDR3 runs from the conserved cysteine through the conserved F or W. Fields, in order: D gene, V gene, J gene, CDR3 protein. A D gene is named only where the DNA matches it firmly.

D: NA; V: TRBV5-4; J: TRBJ1-1; CDR3: CASSFPGSDPRSKRAEAFF
D: TRBD1; V: TRBV29-1; J: TRBJ2-3; CDR3: CSVTGLSTDTQYF
D: NA; V: TRBV29-1; J: TRBJ2-1; CDR3: CSVDVGANEQFF
D: NA; V: TRBV4-3; J: TRBJ2-2; CDR3: CASSINSLGELFF
D: TRBD2; V: TRBV7-9; J: TRBJ2-4; CDR3: CASSDTSGSVENIQYF
D: TRBD1; V: TRBV6-1; J: TRBJ2-1; CDR3: CASSGRDRVNEQFF
D: NA; V: TRBV12-3/TRBV12-4; J: TRBJ2-2; CDR3: CASSFRGTNTGELFF
D: NA; V: TRBV7-2; J: TRBJ2-7; CDR3: CASSLPGQFYEQYF
D: NA; V: TRBV4-3; J: TRBJ2-7; CDR3: CASSQELGLSGVLYEQYF
D: TRBD1; V: TRBV29-1; J: TRBJ2-2; CDR3: CSVRRQGPGELFF
D: TRBD1; V: TRBV20-1; J: TRBJ2-7; CDR3: CSASIPGQGIGEQYF
D: TRBD2; V: TRBV29-1; J: TRBJ2-1; CDR3: CSAATSGRHPPYNEQFF
D: NA; V: TRBV20-1; J: TRBJ1-5; CDR3: CSARDSGQLNQPQHF
D: TRBD1; V: TRBV12-3/TRBV12-4; J: TRBJ2-4; CDR3: CASSQTGTGDIQYF
D: NA; V: TRBV7-9; J: TRBJ2-5; CDR3: CASSLEGAGTQYF
D: NA; V: TRBV5-1; J: TRBJ2-3; CDR3: CATKYGTGADTQYF
D: NA; V: TRBV7-8; J: TRBJ2-7; CDR3: CASSLGSRGEQYF
D: NA; V: TRBV12-3/TRBV12-4; J: TRBJ2-4; CDR3: CASSHLENIQYF
D: NA; V: TRBV9; J: TRBJ2-3; CDR3: CASSAYAGASTDTQYF
D: NA; V: TRBV27; J: TRBJ2-5; CDR3: CASSLGVGGAEETQYF
D: NA; V: TRBV28; J: TRBJ2-3; CDR3: CASSPRQTDTQYF
D: NA; V: TRBV6-5; J: TRBJ1-1; CDR3: CATHNGPTEAFF
D: NA; V: TRBV20-1; J: TRBJ2-7; CDR3: CSARTRDLEQYF
D: NA; V: TRBV7-9; J: TRBJ1-1; CDR3: CASSSIQGMNTEAFF
D: TRBD1; V: TRBV7-6; J: TRBJ2-7; CDR3: CASSFPRQGGSYEQYF
D: TRBD2; V: TRBV9; J: TRBJ2-1; CDR3: CASTRGGGQYNEQFF
D: NA; V: TRBV29-1; J: TRBJ1-2; CDR3: CSVGHGREPYGYTF
D: NA; V: TRBV5-1; J: TRBJ1-1; CDR3: CASRGPWTEAFF
D: NA; V: TRBV7-6; J: TRBJ2-1; CDR3: CASSLGAFNEQFF
D: TRBD1; V: TRBV12-3/TRBV12-4; J: TRBJ1-2; CDR3: CASNDRGGYTF
D: NA; V: TRBV11-2; J: TRBJ1-2; CDR3: CASSLIISGGDGYTF
D: NA; V: TRBV27; J: TRBJ2-5; CDR3: CASSLLSAGALQETQYF
D: NA; V: TRBV12-3/TRBV12-4; J: TRBJ2-1; CDR3: CASTPAYNEQFF
D: NA; V: TRBV12-3/TRBV12-4; J: TRBJ1-1; CDR3: CASTRAKSTEAFF
D: NA; V: TRBV5-1; J: TRBJ1-2; CDR3: CASSFYGGYGYTF
D: TRBD1; V: TRBV11-2; J: TRBJ1-1; CDR3: CASSGTGAAFF
D: NA; V: TRBV27; J: TRBJ2-1; CDR3: CASSSRPWDEQFF
D: NA; V: TRBV27; J: TRBJ1-2; CDR3: CASSFSRGIYGYTF
D: TRBD2; V: TRBV7-9; J: TRBJ2-2; CDR3: CASSPGGGGIGELFF
D: NA; V: TRBV12-3/TRBV12-4; J: TRBJ1-2; CDR3: CASTIGGQGYTF
D: NA; V: TRBV7-7; J: TRBJ2-5; CDR3: CASSPDSEDTQYF
D: TRBD2; V: TRBV29-1; J: TRBJ2-1; CDR3: CSVEGEASGYNEQFF
D: NA; V: TRBV27; J: TRBJ2-7; CDR3: CASSIVVGTRYPYEQYF
D: NA; V: TRBV19; J: TRBJ2-2; CDR3: CASSPQDGELFF
D: NA; V: TRBV2; J: TRBJ1-1; CDR3: CASSEQGTFRPEAFF
D: TRBD2; V: TRBV7-9; J: TRBJ2-5; CDR3: CASSPAGGAWETQYF
D: TRBD1; V: TRBV25-1; J: TRBJ1-4; CDR3: CASTWTGDATNEKLFF
D: NA; V: TRBV29-1; J: TRBJ2-3; CDR3: CSHRKETDTQYF
D: TRBD1; V: TRBV20-1; J: TRBJ2-5; CDR3: CSAREDDRGTQETQYF
D: TRBD2; V: TRBV7-2; J: TRBJ2-1; CDR3: CASSSLGGSSHEQFF
D: TRBD1; V: TRBV6-2/TRBV6-3; J: TRBJ2-4; CDR3: CASSNSPDRAENIQYF
D: NA; V: TRBV7-8; J: TRBJ1-5; CDR3: CASGEENQPQHF
D: NA; V: TRBV9; J: TRBJ2-1; CDR3: CASSSYASPLEQFF
D: NA; V: TRBV19; J: TRBJ1-2; CDR3: CASRPSGALANYGYTF
D: TRBD2; V: TRBV6-2/TRBV6-3; J: TRBJ2-1; CDR3: CASSSLLANNEQFF
D: NA; V: TRBV12-3/TRBV12-4; J: TRBJ2-7; CDR3: CASSLDGLYEQYF
D: TRBD2; V: TRBV6-2/TRBV6-3; J: TRBJ2-7; CDR3: CASSYPTSGGNYEQYF
D: NA; V: TRBV12-3/TRBV12-4; J: TRBJ1-1; CDR3: CASSFERNTEAFF
D: TRBD2; V: TRBV7-9; J: TRBJ2-7; CDR3: CASSASQTSPAYEQYF